This T cell receptor (beta chain) was sequenced in a study of blood T cell repertoires in COVID-19. Study background: Samples representing acute and convalescent COVID-19 were sourced from the United States, Italy and Spain.

V gave up 2 bases and J gave up 2 bases; unmatched junction bases: 7. There are 17 residues in the CDR3. Germline V gene data show CDR1 as SEHNR and CDR2 as FQNEAQ (reference sequence). This clone showed up just once. How the authors handled the data: Estimation of nucleated cell counts was performed using reference gene primer amplification. Measured with immunoSEQ multiplex PCR; TCRdb has only the in-frame clones, and not every one. V, J and clone size reflect that table, while D and trimming were determined from the DNA. Of about 140,000 clones listed, more than 80% were seen once; the top ten hold over 7.5%.

The genes are TRBV7-9 and TRBJ2-1; 9 nucleotides line up with TRBD1. The clonotype was recovered from a woman aged 80 or older in a cohort sampled during active or convalescent COVID-19. Specimen: peripheral blood. The CDR3 spells CASSLTPGQGPYNEQFF. CDR3 nucleotides: TGTGCCAGCAGCTTAACCCCGGGACAGGGACCCTACAATGAGCAGTTCTTC.